This T cell receptor beta chain was identified during a study of long-term antiretroviral therapy in people with HIV. immunoSEQ v3.0 was run at survey level. Clones were read by immunoSEQ multiplex PCR, and TCRdb kept only the in-frame ones, dropping some. Found here are around 20,000 clones, about 85% of them singletons; the top ten hold approximately 4%. Germline CDR1 SQVTM, CDR2 ANQGSEA. The V end was cut by 7 bases, the J end by 2 bases, with 12 bases between. The CDR3 contains 12 residues. This receptor was obtained from a man younger than 30 with HIV. Sequences were derived from unsorted PBMCs, sampled 4 years after starting antiretroviral therapy. This sequence joins TRBV29-1 and TRBJ2-7; D gene ambiguous. The CDR3 DNA reads TGCAGCGAAACCAGCAGTCCCTACGAGCAGTACTTC. This sequence encodes CSETSSPYEQYF.